These 15 T cell receptor beta chains came from one sample sequenced in a study of blood T cell repertoires in COVID-19. Libraries were prepared by immunoSEQ multiplex PCR; TCRdb keeps only in-frame clonotypes and omits some of them. This table holds 150,000 to 200,000 clones, around 90% found once. The sequencing input was peripheral blood. The receptors come from a man aged 50-60 years with acute or convalescent COVID-19.

V and J are TRBV18 and TRBJ2-7; tentative D call: TRBD1 (6 bases). The germline V and J ends were trimmed by 5 bases and 10 bases, with 18 bases remaining between them. CDR3 length: 13 amino acids. Germline CDR1 is KGHSH and CDR2 is LQKENI. This chain's CDR3 is CASSSLDRRKQYF. The CDR3 DNA reads as TGTGCCAGCTCATCCCTCGACAGGAGGAAACAGTACTTC.

The chain combines TRBV27 with TRBJ1-5; 9 positions match TRBD1. V lost 5 bases to trimming and J lost 2 bases; unmatched junction nucleotides: 4. The CDR3 totals 15 residues. Germline V lookup: CDR1 MNHEY, CDR2 SMNVEV (reference sequence). CDR3 protein: CASSRTGVGNQPQHF. CDR3 in DNA: TGTGCCAGCAGTAGGACAGGGGTAGGCAATCAGCCCCAGCATTTT.

This clone has just one count. The same CDR3 can be traced to other DNA sequences in this sample. The chain recombines TRBV5-1 with TRBJ1-1; D uncertain. Germline assignment: CDR1 SGHRS and CDR2 YFSETQ. Trimming pared 0 bases from V and 3 bases from J, leaving 6 bases between. The length of the CDR3 is 13 residues. The chain's CDR3 is CASSLAGDTEAFF. The CDR3 bases are TGCGCCAGCAGCTTGGCCGGGGACACTGAAGCTTTCTTT.

CDR3 DNA sequence: TGTGCCAGCAGCTTGCTCGGGACAAGCCAAGAGACCCAGTACTTC. Protein sequence: CASSLLGTSQETQYF. V and J are TRBV5-6 and TRBJ2-5, with a weak D call TRBD1 (6 bases). Trimming shortened V by 1 base and J by 1 base, and 11 bases separated the two germline ends. The germline V gene has CDR1 SGHDT and CDR2 YYEEEE. The CDR3 has 15 residues.

The chain couples TRBV30 to TRBJ1-3, with no clear D. Trimming removed 5 bases from V and 1 base from J, with 12 bases in between. CDR3 length equals 14 residues. Germline loops: CDR1 GTSNPN, CDR2 SVGIG (reference sequence). CDR3 protein: CAWLRSRSGNTIYF. The CDR3 nucleotides are TGTGCCTGGCTCCGCTCTCGGTCTGGAAACACCATATATTTT.

This sequence joins TRBV5-4 and TRBJ2-3, with D perhaps matching TRBD1 (7 bases). The CDR3 length is 16 residues. Germline CDR1 SGHNT, CDR2 YYREEE (reference sequence). The ends were cut back, 0 bases at V and 3 bases at J, with 14 bases in the middle. CDR3 amino acids: CASSLARGDGTDTQYF. CDR3 DNA: TGTGCCAGCAGCTTGGCCAGGGGGGACGGGACAGATACGCAGTATTTT.

J is TRBJ2-5 and V is TRBV28, with D perhaps matching TRBD1 (7 bases). V was clipped by 3 bases and J by 2 bases, with 13 bases between them. The CDR3 totals 15 residues. From germline, CDR1 is MDHEN and CDR2 SYDVKM. The CDR3 reads CASSFLRDSQETQYF. CDR3 in DNA: TGTGCCAGCAGTTTCCTGCGGGACAGTCAAGAGACCCAGTACTTC.

The chain combines TRBV4-2 with TRBJ2-7; D uncertain. CDR3 length: 16 amino acids. Germline CDR1 reads LGHNA; CDR2 reads YNFKEQ. Trimming cost V 0 bases and J 5 bases, with 17 bases left between them. The CDR3 region is CASSQEVAASSHEQYF. As DNA, the CDR3 is TGTGCCAGCAGCCAAGAAGTGGCCGCAAGTTCCCACGAGCAGTACTTC.

The chain recombines TRBV7-9 with TRBJ1-3; no reliable D call. Germline V lookup: CDR1 SEHNR, CDR2 FQNEAQ (reference sequence). V shed 1 base and J shed 1 base, with 8 bases lying between them. The CDR3 has 15 amino acids. CDR3 sequence (DNA): TGTGCCAGCAGCTTAGTGGCAGATTCTGGAAACACCATATATTTT. It codes for CASSLVADSGNTIYF.

The chain employs TRBV18 and TRBJ2-7; 11 bases are shared with TRBD2. The length of the CDR3 is 15 residues. CDR1 is KGHSH and CDR2 is LQKENI in the germline V gene. V was pared by 1 base and J by 4 bases, with 3 bases of the junction left unmatched. The CDR3 nucleotides are TGTGCCAGCTCACCACAGGGACTAGCGGTATACGAGCAGTACTTC. It codes for CASSPQGLAVYEQYF.

V and J are TRBV29-1 and TRBJ1-1; 8 bases map to TRBD1. CDR3 length: 12 residues. V lost 6 bases and J lost 5; bases outside the gene matches: 5. Germline V lookup: CDR1 SQVTM, CDR2 ANQGSEA. The CDR3 DNA sequence: TGCAGCGTCTTACAGGGGGTTACTGAAGCTTTCTTT. It specifies CSVLQGVTEAFF.

CDR3 in amino acids: CASSQVPRGTKRQETQYF. The DNA for the CDR3 is TGTGCCAGCAGCCAAGTTCCGCGGGGCACCAAACGACAAGAGACCCAGTACTTC. The chain carries TRBV3-1 (or the pseudogene TRBV3-2) and TRBJ2-5; a weak D match, TRBD2 (6 bases). Germline loops: CDR1 LGHDT, CDR2 YNNKEL (reference sequence). Deletions cut 1 base from V and 2 bases from J, with 20 bases between. This CDR3 region has 18 residues.

The chain joins TRBV28 to TRBJ1-1; 7 bases are shared with TRBD1. J gave up 1 base and V 7 bases, and 9 bases lay outside the gene matches. Germline V gives CDR1 MDHEN, CDR2 SYDVKM. The CDR3 is 15 amino acids. The CDR3 bases are TGTGCCAGCACCTCACAGGGGTATGGGAACACTGAAGCTTTCTTT. Its protein is CASTSQGYGNTEAFF. Supplemented by reference TRBV28 and TRBJ1-1, the full variable domain reads DVKVTQSSRYLVKRTGEKVFLECVQDMDHENMFWYRQDPGLGLRLIYFSYDVKMKEKGDIPEGYSVSREKKERFSLILESASTNQTSMYLCASTSQGYGNTEAFFGQGTRLTVV.

The V call is TRBV10-3, the J call TRBJ1-4, with a possible D match to TRBD1 (5 bases). Germline loops: CDR1 ENHRY, CDR2 SYGVKD. CDR3 length equals 16 residues. V lost 3 bases, J lost 0 bases, and 11 bases lay in between. CDR3 sequence reads: CAISDPGHATNEKLFF. The DNA of the CDR3 is TGTGCCATCAGTGACCCCGGACACGCAACTAATGAAAAACTGTTTTTT.

The rearrangement uses TRBV27 and TRBJ1-5, with a possible D match to TRBD1 (5 bases). Germline CDR1 and CDR2: MNHEY and SMNVEV (reference sequence). V lost 3 bases and J 3 bases, leaving 12 bases between the germline ends. CDR3 length: 15 residues. CDR3: CASSFQGAPNQPQHF. Here the CDR3 DNA reads TGTGCCAGCAGTTTCCAGGGTGCCCCCAATCAGCCCCAGCATTTT.